This TCR beta chain was obtained from a study of blood T cell repertoires in COVID-19. Across the whole study: Sites in the United States, Italy and Spain provided acute and convalescent COVID-19 samples. Nucleic acid was either cDNA or gDNA, and it came from T cells, B-cell-depleted T cells, or PBMCs.

Original data processing: Reference gene primer amplification gave nucleated cell count estimates. Libraries were prepared by immunoSEQ multiplex PCR; TCRdb keeps only in-frame clonotypes and omits some of them. Clone size and V and J calls were adopted from that table, with D and trimming inferred from the DNA. The repertoire includes roughly 260,000 clones, roughly 82% of them detected once, and around 5% sits in the top ten. The CDR3 extends over 15 amino acids. This sequence was found in a woman in her 70s with acute or convalescent COVID-19. The rearrangement uses TRBV21-1 and TRBJ1-3; TRBD1, the D gene given by the table, was not confirmed from the DNA. TRBV21-1 is assigned pseudogene status. The specimen was peripheral blood. CDR3 coding DNA: TGTGCCAGCAGCTCGACAGTGTTCTCTGGAAACACCATATATTTT. Its protein product is CASSSTVFSGNTIYF.